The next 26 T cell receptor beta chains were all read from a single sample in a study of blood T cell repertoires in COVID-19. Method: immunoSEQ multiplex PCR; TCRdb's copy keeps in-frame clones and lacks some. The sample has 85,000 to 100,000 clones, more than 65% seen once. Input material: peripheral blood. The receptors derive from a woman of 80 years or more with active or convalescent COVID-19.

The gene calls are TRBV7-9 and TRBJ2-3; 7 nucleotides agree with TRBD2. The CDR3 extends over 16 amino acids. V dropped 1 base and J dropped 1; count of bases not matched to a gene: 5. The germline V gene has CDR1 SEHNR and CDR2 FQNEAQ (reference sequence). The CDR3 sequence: CASSLGMLAGTDTQYF. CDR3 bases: TGTGCCAGCAGCTTAGGAATGCTAGCGGGCACAGATACGCAGTATTTT.

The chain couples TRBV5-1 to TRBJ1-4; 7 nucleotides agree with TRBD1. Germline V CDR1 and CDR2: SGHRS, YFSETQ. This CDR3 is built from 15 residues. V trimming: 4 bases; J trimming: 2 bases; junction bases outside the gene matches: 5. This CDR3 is CASSDRQGTNEKLFF. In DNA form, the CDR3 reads TGCGCCAGCAGCGACAGACAGGGCACTAATGAAAAACTGTTTTTT. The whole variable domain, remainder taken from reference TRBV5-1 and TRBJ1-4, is KAGVTQTPRYLIKTRGQQVTLSCSPISGHRSVSWYQQTPGQGLQFLFEYFSETQRNKGNFPGRFSGRQFSNSRSEMNVSTLELGDSALYLCASSDRQGTNEKLFFGSGTQLSVL.

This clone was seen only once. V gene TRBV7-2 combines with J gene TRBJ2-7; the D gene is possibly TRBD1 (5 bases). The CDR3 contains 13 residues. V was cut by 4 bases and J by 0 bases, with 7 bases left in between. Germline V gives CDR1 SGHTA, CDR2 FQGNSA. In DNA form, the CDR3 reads TGTGCCAGCAGCTCCAGGGTCTCCTACGAGCAGTACTTC. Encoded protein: CASSSRVSYEQYF.

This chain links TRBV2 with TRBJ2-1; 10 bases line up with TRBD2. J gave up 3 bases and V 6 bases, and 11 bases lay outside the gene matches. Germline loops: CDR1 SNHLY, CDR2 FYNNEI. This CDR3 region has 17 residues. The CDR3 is CASRPRRASGSYNEQFF. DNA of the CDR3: TGTGCCAGCAGACCTCGAAGGGCTAGCGGGAGCTACAATGAGCAGTTCTTC. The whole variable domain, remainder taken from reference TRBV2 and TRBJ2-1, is EPEVTQTPSHQVTQMGQEVILRCVPISNHLYFYWYRQILGQKVEFLVSFYNNEISEKSEIFDDQFSVERPDGSNFTLKIRSTKLEDSAMYFCASRPRRASGSYNEQFFGPGTRLTVL.

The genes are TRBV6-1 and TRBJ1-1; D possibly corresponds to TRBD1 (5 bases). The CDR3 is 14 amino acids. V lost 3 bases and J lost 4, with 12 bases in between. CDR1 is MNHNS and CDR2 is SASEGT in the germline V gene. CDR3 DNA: TGTGCCAGCAGTGACAGGGCTCGGATCACTGAAGCTTTCTTT. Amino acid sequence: CASSDRARITEAFF.

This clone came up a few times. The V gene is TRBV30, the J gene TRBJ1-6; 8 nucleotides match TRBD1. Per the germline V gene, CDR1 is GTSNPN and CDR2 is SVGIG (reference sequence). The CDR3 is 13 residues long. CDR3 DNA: TGTGTTTCAGCGACAGGGGACAATTCACCCCTCCACTTT. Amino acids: CVSATGDNSPLHF.

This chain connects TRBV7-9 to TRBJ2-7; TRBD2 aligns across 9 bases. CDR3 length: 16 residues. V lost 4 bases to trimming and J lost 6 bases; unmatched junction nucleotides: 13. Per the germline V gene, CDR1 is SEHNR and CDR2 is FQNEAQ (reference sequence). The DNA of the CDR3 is TGTGCCAGCAGCTCTTCCTTGGAGGCGGGAGGGGCCGAGCAGTACTTC. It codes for CASSSSLEAGGAEQYF. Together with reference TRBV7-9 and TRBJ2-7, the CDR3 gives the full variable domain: DTGVSQNPRHKITKRGQNVTFRCDPISEHNRLYWYRQTLGQGPEFLTYFQNEAQLEKSRLLSDRFSAERPKGSFSTLEIQRTEQGDSAMYLCASSSSLEAGGAEQYFGPGTRLTVT.

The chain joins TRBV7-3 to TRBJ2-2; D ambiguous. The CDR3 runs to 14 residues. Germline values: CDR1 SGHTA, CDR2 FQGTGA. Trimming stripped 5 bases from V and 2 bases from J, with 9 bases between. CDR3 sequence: CASSPTLNTGELFF. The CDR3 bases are TGTGCCAGCAGCCCTACCCTTAACACCGGGGAGCTGTTTTTT.

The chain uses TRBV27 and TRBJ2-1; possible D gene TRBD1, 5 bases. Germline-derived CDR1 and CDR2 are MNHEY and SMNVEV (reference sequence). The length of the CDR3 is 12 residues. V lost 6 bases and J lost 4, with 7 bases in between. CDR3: CASRTGYNEQFF. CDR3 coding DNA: TGTGCCAGCAGAACAGGTTACAATGAGCAGTTCTTC.

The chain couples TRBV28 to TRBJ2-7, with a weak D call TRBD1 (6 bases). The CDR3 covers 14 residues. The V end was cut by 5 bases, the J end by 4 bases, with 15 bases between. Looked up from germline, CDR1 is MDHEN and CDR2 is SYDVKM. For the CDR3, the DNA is TGTGCCAGCAGTACAACGGGACATCCGTACGAGCAGTACTTC. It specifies CASSTTGHPYEQYF.

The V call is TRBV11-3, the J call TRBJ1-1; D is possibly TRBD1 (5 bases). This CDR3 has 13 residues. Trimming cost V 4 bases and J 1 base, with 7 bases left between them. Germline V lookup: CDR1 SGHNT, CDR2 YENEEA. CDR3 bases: TGTGCCAGCAGCTCTGGACAGAACACTGAAGCTTTCTTT. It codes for CASSSGQNTEAFF.

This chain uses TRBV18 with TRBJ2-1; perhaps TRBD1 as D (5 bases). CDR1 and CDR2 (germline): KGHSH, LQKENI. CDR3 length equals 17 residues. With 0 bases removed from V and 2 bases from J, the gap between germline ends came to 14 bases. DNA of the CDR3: TGTGCCAGCTCACCACCGGGCAGGGATGGGACCTACAATGAGCAGTTCTTC. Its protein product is CASSPPGRDGTYNEQFF.

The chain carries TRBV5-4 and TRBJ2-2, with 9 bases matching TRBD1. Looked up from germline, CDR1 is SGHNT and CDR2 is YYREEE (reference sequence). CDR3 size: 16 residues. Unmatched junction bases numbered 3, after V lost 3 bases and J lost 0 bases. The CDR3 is CASSYDRGTNTGELFF. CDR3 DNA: TGTGCCAGCAGCTACGACAGGGGGACGAACACCGGGGAGCTGTTTTTT.

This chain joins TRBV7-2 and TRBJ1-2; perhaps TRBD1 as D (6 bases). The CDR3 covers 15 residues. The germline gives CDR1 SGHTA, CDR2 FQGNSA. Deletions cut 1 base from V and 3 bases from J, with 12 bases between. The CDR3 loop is CASSLGGGVYYGYTF. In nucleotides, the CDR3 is TGTGCCAGCAGCTTAGGTGGGGGCGTTTACTATGGCTACACCTTC.

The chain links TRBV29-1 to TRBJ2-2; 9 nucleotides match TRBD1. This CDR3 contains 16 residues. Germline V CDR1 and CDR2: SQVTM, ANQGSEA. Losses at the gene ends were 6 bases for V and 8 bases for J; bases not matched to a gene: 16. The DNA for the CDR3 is TGCAGCGTCAACTTGGGACAGGGAAGCCTTCCGGGGGAGCTGTTTTTT. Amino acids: CSVNLGQGSLPGELFF.

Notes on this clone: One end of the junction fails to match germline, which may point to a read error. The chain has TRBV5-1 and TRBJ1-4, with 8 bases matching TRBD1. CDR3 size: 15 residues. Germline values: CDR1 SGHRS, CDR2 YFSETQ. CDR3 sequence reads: CASSKDRATNEKLFF. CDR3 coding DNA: TGTGCCAGCAGCAAGGACAGGGCGACTAATGAAAAACTGTTTTTT.

The CDR3 is CASSGQTEETQYF. The CDR3 nucleotides read TGTGCCAGCAGTGGCCAAACAGAGGAGACCCAGTACTTC. The V and J genes are TRBV25-1 and TRBJ2-5; D gene unclear. Trimming removed 4 bases from V and 5 bases from J, with 11 bases in between. Germline CDR1 is MGHDK and CDR2 is SYGVNS. The CDR3 sequence is 13 residues long.

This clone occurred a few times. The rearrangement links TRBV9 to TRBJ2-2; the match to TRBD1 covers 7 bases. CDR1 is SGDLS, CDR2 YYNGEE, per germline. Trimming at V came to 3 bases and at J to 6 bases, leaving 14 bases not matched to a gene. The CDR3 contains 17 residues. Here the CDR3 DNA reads TGTGCCAGCAGCGCTAGACACAGGGGTCCGGTAGCCGGGGAGCTGTTTTTT. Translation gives CASSARHRGPVAGELFF. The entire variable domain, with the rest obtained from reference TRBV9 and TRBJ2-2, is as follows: DSGVTQTPKHLITATGQRVTLRCSPRSGDLSVYWYQQSLDQGLQFLIQYYNGEERAKGNILERFSAQQFPDLHSELNLSSLELGDSALYFCASSARHRGPVAGELFFGEGSRLTVL.

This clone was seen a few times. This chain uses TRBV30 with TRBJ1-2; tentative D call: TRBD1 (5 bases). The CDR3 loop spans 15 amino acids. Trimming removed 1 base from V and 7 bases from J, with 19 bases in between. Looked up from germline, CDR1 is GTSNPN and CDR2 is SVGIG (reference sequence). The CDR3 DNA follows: TGTGCCTGGAGTGCCCTTGACCGGGGGGTGGGTGGCTACACCTTC. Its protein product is CAWSALDRGVGGYTF.

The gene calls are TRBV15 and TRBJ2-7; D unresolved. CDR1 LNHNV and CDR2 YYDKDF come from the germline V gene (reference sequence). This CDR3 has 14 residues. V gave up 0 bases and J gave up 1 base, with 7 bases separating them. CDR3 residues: CATSRDHGSYEQYF. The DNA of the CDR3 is TGTGCCACCAGCAGAGATCACGGTTCCTACGAGCAGTACTTC.

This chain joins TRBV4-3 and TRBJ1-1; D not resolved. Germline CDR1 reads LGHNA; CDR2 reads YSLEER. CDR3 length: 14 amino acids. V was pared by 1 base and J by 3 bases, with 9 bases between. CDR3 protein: CASSQAREDTEAFF. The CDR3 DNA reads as TGCGCCAGCAGCCAAGCCCGGGAGGACACTGAAGCTTTCTTT.

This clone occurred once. CDR3 bases: TGTGCCAGCTCACAAGACAGGGGCACTGAAGCTTTCTTT. This codes for CASSQDRGTEAFF. The chain carries TRBV18 and TRBJ1-1; TRBD1 agrees at 8 bases. CDR3 length equals 13 residues. CDR1 KGHSH and CDR2 LQKENI come from the germline V gene. Losses at the gene ends were 4 bases for V and 4 bases for J; bases not matched to a gene: 2.

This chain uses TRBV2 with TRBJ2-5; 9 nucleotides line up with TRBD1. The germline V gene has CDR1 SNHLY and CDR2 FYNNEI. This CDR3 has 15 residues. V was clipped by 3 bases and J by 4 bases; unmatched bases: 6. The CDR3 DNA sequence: TGTGCCAGCAGTGACATACAGGGGGCGGGAGAGACCCAGTACTTC. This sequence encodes CASSDIQGAGETQYF.

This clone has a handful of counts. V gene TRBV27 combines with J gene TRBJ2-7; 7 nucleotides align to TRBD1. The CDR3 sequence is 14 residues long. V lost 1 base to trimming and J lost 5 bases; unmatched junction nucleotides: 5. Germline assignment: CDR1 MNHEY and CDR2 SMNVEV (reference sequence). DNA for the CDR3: TGTGCCAGCAGTTTATTCTCGACAGGGCACGAGCAGTACTTC. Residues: CASSLFSTGHEQYF.

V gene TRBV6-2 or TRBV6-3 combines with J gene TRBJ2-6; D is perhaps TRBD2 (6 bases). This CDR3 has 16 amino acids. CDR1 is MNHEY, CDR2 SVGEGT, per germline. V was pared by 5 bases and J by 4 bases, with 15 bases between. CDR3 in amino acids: CASSPGGGAGANVLTF. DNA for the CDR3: TGTGCCAGCAGTCCCGGCGGCGGGGCCGGGGCCAACGTCCTGACTTTC.

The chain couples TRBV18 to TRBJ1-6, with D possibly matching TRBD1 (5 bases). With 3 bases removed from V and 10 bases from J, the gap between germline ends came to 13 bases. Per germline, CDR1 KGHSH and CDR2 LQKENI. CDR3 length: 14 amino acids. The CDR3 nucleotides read TGTGCCAGCTCACCCGGGGGTTTAGGGTCACCCCTCCACTTT. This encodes CASSPGGLGSPLHF.